This T cell receptor (beta chain) was found in a study of patients and donors after allogeneic stem cell transplantation. Germline CDR1 and CDR2: LGHDT and YNNKEL (reference sequence). Trimming took 4 bases from V and 6 from J, leaving 18 bases between them. The CDR3 sequence is 15 residues long. This clonotype turned up a few times. One entry per CDR3 protein results from TCRdb running MiXCR on the RT-PCR reads. The sample has about a million distinct CDR3 sequences; about a sixth are singletons. The gene calls are TRBV3-1 and TRBJ1-2, with D perhaps TRBD1 (6 bases). The receptor's source is a human donor who was either an allogeneic HSCT recipient or a stem cell or donor lymphocyte infusion donor (not recorded which). It is not recorded whose cells these are; they may come from a transplant donor. Sample: blood, either unsorted or a sorted T cell fraction (not recorded which). In DNA form, the CDR3 reads TGTGCCAGCAGCCGGGTGAACAGGGATAGGGATGGCTACACCTTC. This gives the protein CASSRVNRDRDGYTF.